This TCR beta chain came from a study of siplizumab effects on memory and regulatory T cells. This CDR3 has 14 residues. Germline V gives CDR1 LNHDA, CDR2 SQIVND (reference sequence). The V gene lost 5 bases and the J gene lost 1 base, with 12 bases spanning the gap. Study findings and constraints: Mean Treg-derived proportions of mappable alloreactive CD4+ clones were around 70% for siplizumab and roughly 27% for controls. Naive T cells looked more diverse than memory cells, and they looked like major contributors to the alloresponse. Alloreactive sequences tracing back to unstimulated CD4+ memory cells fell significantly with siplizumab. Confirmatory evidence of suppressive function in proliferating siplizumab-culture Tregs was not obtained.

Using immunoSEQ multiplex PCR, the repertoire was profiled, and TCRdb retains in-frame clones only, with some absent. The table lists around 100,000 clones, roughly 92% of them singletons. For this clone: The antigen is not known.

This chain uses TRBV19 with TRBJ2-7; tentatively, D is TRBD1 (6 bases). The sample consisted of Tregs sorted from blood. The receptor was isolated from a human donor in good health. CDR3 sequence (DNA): TGTGCCAGTAGTGGCCGAACAGGGTCCTACGAGCAGTACTTC. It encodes CASSGRTGSYEQYF. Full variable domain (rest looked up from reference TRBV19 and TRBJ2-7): DGGITQSPKYLFRKEGQNVTLSCEQNLNHDAMYWYRQDPGQGLRLIYYSQIVNDFQKGDIAEGYSVSREKKESFPLTVTSAQKNPTAFYLCASSGRTGSYEQYFGPGTRLTVT.